This T cell receptor (beta chain) appears in the sequencing data of a study of cytomegalovirus exposure and HLA in healthy donors. Remarks on this clone: The antigen remains undetermined.

TCRdb's copy holds only in-frame clones and misses some; the assay was immunoSEQ multiplex PCR. The table records some 90,000 clones, around 90% of them present only once. Trimming stripped 1 base from V and 0 bases from J, with 11 bases between. CDR1 is SGHVS, CDR2 FNYEAQ, per germline. The CDR3 loop spans 16 amino acids. Study results and caveats: Listed as cytomegalovirus-associated were 150 or so TCR beta chains.

The source of this sequence is a woman aged 25-40 years in good health and CMV-seronegative. The sample was PBMCs. The V and J genes are TRBV7-6 and TRBJ2-3; D is uncertain. The CDR3 nucleotides are TGTGCCAGCAGCTTAGATGACTTCTCTAGCACAGATACGCAGTATTTT. This translates into CASSLDDFSSTDTQYF.